This record concerns one T cell receptor (beta chain) sequence. Antigen: not known. The CDR3 has 16 amino acids. In germline, CDR1 is LGHNA, CDR2 YSLEER. V lost 4 bases and J lost 3, with 18 bases in between. The data originate from a study of T cells after yellow fever vaccination. Study-level findings and limits: Within FACS-sorted repertoires, abundant clonotypes contaminating from the bulk population could be present. Peak timing came faster in the weaker secondary response, day 5 versus 15.

TCRdb re-derived calls from the 5' RACE reads in MiXCR, one entry per CDR3 protein. The sample yields 300,000 to 350,000 distinct CDR3 sequences, roughly a tenth seen once. Sequencing was performed on CD4+ T cells sorted from PBMCs, taken 45 days after the yellow fever booster vaccination. This sequence joins TRBV4-3 and TRBJ2-5, with D possibly being TRBD1 (6 bases). The TCR sequence derives from a young man who received the YFV17D yellow fever vaccine. The CDR3 DNA reads as TGCGCCAGCAGCCGGCCAGGAAAAGGGGGTGAAGAGACCCAGTACTTC. Translated: CASSRPGKGGEETQYF.